This T cell receptor (beta chain) originates from a study of shared clonotypes between healthy human individuals. The study's findings and limits: Unshared clonotypes carried lower generation probabilities than those common to all four donors. What naive subsets generally showed was a larger estimated richness than memory subsets showed.

Each sample came from a Caucasian adult donor living in Nashville, Tennessee. Details on this clone: Its cognate antigen is unknown.

Assay used: immunoSEQ multiplex PCR; TCRdb lists only in-frame clones, some missing. This table has some 900,000 clones, approximately 80% appearing once. Specimen: memory CD4+ T cells sorted from blood. This sample's subset: CD45RA-negative fraction. The sequence came from a man aged 18-30 years in good health.

The CDR3 coding sequence is TGTGCCAGCAGCGTAGGGGGGGCACACCAGCCCCAGCATTTT. Translation: CASSVGGAHQPQHF. The chain has TRBV9 and TRBJ1-5; TRBD1 might be the D (6 bases). The germline V and J ends were trimmed by 0 bases and 7 bases, with 11 bases remaining between them. This CDR3 spans 14 amino acids. Per the germline V gene, CDR1 is SGDLS and CDR2 is YYNGEE.